The sequence of this T cell receptor beta chain was determined in a study of OX40 agonist ivuxolimab in advanced cancers. For the study in its entirety: The costimulatory receptor OX40 (CD134) was targeted by ivuxolimab, a fully human IgG2 agonistic monoclonal antibody. Patients were allowed to have had prior anti-PD-1, anti-PD-L1 or anti-CTLA-4 therapy, and approximately 39% of the dose-escalation patients had been treated with checkpoint inhibitors. Among the roughly 52 dose-escalation patients, 19 had hepatocellular carcinoma, 15 melanoma, 9 renal cell carcinoma and 9 head and neck cancer. Intravenous ivuxolimab was administered to patients every 2 weeks at six dose levels: 0.01, 0.1, 0.3, 1.5, 3 and 10 mg/kg. In the dose-escalation cohort, 75% to 90% of patients were male, and the mean age was approximately 60 years with a range of about 20 to 80. The purpose of peripheral TCRbeta sequencing was to test whether ivuxolimab changed TCR sequence diversity and led to clonal T-cell expansion. Three dose-escalation patients achieved partial responses, one with hepatocellular carcinoma and two with cutaneous melanoma. The paper reports the monotherapy dose-escalation portion (N ≈ 50 patients) of the phase I ivuxolimab trial. The research as a whole found: At doses from 0.1 to 3.0 mg/kg, clonal expansion was seen in both CD4+ and CD8+ blood T cells between baseline and week 6. The antigen specificity of the clonally expanded peripheral T cells was not determined. Low levels of normalized T-cell clonal expansion were also seen in some patients who did not respond. After ivuxolimab, expanded clones were on average more numerous among CD8+ T cells than among CD4+ T cells. Partial responders in the 0.1-3.0 mg/kg groups had among the lowest normalized peripheral clonal expansion, especially among CD8+ T cells.

The trial excluded patients who had a history of autoimmune disease or who were on systemic immunosuppression. Peripheral blood for TCR sequencing was drawn from every dose cohort at baseline, at cycle 4 day 1 and at cycle 7 day 1. The samples were drawn from a first-in-human, open-label, multicenter phase I dose-escalation trial of ivuxolimab. Adults with locally advanced or metastatic melanoma, renal cell, hepatocellular, or head and neck squamous cell carcinoma were enrolled in the trial. Before TCR sequencing, CD4+ T cells and CD8+ T cells were sorted from peripheral blood as separate populations. For sequencing of the TCRbeta CDR3 region, genomic DNA was extracted from the sorted cells. TCRbeta CDR3 regions were sequenced using the immunoSEQ Assay. TCRdb re-hosts the immuneACCESS table, in-frame sequences only. Its copies lack some clones; in the studies checked, an unresolved V gene accounts for under half of them, and the cause for the rest is not known. The sample table records around 67,000 clones; around four fifths of these occur just once. The biggest ten clones account for less than 3% of the sample.

The CDR3 sequence holds 13 residues, the cysteine and phenylalanine included. Only the CDR3 DNA stays, 39 bases, in frame from base 1. CDR1 is given as MNHNY and CDR2 as SVGAGI, both from the germline V gene (reference sequence). Trimming removed 6 bases from V and 6 bases from J; the gene matches leave 4 bases unexplained. As regards this clone: The antigen it recognizes is unknown. No qualities accompany the bases; no much larger clone lies one base away.

Sequences were derived from CD4+ or CD8+ T cells sorted from blood, sampled in a trial of the OX40 agonist ivuxolimab. This receptor was identified in an adult with an advanced solid tumor such as melanoma, head and neck, liver or kidney cancer. The chain joins TRBV6-6 to TRBJ1-2, and 10 bases in between align with TRBD1. The sequence in DNA is TGTGCCAGCAGGACAGGGGGCGCGCATGGCTACACCTTC. This encodes CASRTGGAHGYTF.